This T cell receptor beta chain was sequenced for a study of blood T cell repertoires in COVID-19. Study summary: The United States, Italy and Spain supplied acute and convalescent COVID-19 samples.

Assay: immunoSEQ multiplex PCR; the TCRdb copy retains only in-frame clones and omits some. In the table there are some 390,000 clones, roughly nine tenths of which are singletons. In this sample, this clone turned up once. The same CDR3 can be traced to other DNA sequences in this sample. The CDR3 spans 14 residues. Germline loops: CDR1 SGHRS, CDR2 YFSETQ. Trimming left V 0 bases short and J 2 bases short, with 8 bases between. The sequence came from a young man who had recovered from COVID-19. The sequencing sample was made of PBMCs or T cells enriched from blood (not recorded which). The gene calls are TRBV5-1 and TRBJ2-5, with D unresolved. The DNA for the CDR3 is TGCGCCAGCAGCTTGGGTGCGGCTCAAGAGACCCAGTACTTC. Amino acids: CASSLGAAQETQYF. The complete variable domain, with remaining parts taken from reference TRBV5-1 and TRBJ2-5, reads KAGVTQTPRYLIKTRGQQVTLSCSPISGHRSVSWYQQTPGQGLQFLFEYFSETQRNKGNFPGRFSGRQFSNSRSEMNVSTLELGDSALYLCASSLGAAQETQYFGPGTRLLVL.